What follows are 5 T cell receptor beta chains derived from one specimen sequenced in a study of identical twins. TCRdb re-called the 5' RACE reads with MiXCR, one entry per CDR3 protein. The data contain roughly 1,500,000 distinct CDR3 sequences, about 32% of them seen just once; the ten biggest clones take up under 0.35%. Sequencing was carried out using cord blood. Every receptor here comes from a newborn girl in good health.

The rearrangement joins TRBV12-3 or TRBV12-4 to TRBJ2-7; the D gene is possibly TRBD1 (7 bases). V gave up 5 bases and J gave up 5 bases, with 13 bases separating them. This CDR3 contains 13 residues. The DNA for the CDR3 is TGTGCCAGCAGTCCGACAGGGAGGAACGAGCAGTACTTC. Translating it yields CASSPTGRNEQYF.

This clonotype came up many times. This chain joins TRBV29-1 and TRBJ1-4; D is unclear. From germline, CDR1 is SQVTM and CDR2 ANQGSEA. The V gene lost 3 bases and the J gene lost 10 bases, with 15 bases spanning the gap. The CDR3 length is 13 residues. The CDR3 spells CSVDSAQDGKLFF. CDR3 nucleotides: TGCAGCGTTGATTCTGCTCAGGATGGAAAACTGTTTTTT.

Regarding this clonotype: A junction end diverges from the germline sequence, so it may reflect a read error. The rearrangement links TRBV29-1 to TRBJ1-2; unclear D gene. Per the germline V gene, CDR1 is SQVTM and CDR2 is ANQGSEA. This CDR3 has 14 residues. CDR3: CSVEDLTVSYGCTF. DNA of the CDR3: TGCAGCGTTGAAGATCTTACAGTATCTTATGGCTGCACCTTC.

This clonotype was seen a handful of times. The V and J genes are TRBV3-1 and TRBJ2-5, with a tentative D call TRBD2 (5 bases). The CDR3 sequence is 15 residues long. Per germline, CDR1 LGHDT and CDR2 YNNKEL (reference sequence). Trimming took 0 bases from V and 11 from J, leaving 19 bases between them. CDR3 amino acids: CASSQDIGFVREQYF. The CDR3 bases are TGTGCCAGCAGCCAAGATATCGGGTTCGTAAGGGAGCAGTACTTC.

The chain couples TRBV9 to TRBJ2-5; 16 bases align to TRBD2. V gave up 4 bases and J gave up 7 bases; unmatched junction bases: 10. Germline CDR1 is SGDLS and CDR2 is YYNGEE. This CDR3 comprises 17 residues. CDR3 nucleotide sequence: TGTGCCAGCAGCTCAGGGACTAGCGGGGGGGCCGTGGGGACCCAGTACTTC. As protein: CASSSGTSGGAVGTQYF.